This T cell receptor (beta chain) comes out of a study of T cell changes during pregnancy in multiple sclerosis. The table came from immunoSEQ multiplex PCR; TCRdb's copy has only in-frame clones and leaves some out. This sample has 60,000 to 90,000 clones, with about 89% found just once. V was pared by 0 bases and J by 3 bases, with 8 bases between. Germline CDR1 is SGHTA and CDR2 is FQGNSA. CDR3 length: 14 residues. This TCR was sampled from a female donor with multiple sclerosis, enrolled in a pregnancy study. The chain is built from TRBV7-2 and TRBJ1-1; D is undetermined. The sample consisted of peripheral blood, taken before pregnancy. In nucleotides, the CDR3 is TGTGCCAGCAGCTTAGCTGCGGGCTACACTGAAGCTTTCTTT. Amino acids: CASSLAAGYTEAFF.